One and the same sample provided the 2 T cell receptor beta chains below, sequenced in a study of Graves' ophthalmopathy and Graves' hyperthyroidism. RNA transcripts provided the template for amplifying TCR beta CDR3 regions. HTBI primers were employed in first-round RT-PCR, then a second-round multiplex PCR followed. Each CDR3 protein is one row after TCRdb ran MiXCR on the multiplex PCR reads. Found here are 650,000 to 900,000 distinct CDR3 sequences, roughly two fifths of them singletons; the top ten hold approximately 46%. Material for sequencing was peripheral blood. The receptors shown here come from an adult man with Graves' ophthalmopathy.

The chain is built from TRBV7-6 and TRBJ2-5, with D maybe TRBD2 (5 bases). The CDR3 has 18 amino acids. Germline-derived CDR1 and CDR2 are SGHVS and FNYEAQ. V lost 5 bases to trimming and J lost 2 bases, with 24 bases between them. CDR3 coding DNA: TGTGCCAGCAGCCTCGGAATTCCAGCGGTGGGCGTACAAGAGACCCAGTACTTC. It is translated as CASSLGIPAVGVQETQYF.

This clonotype was counted between two and nine times. V usage is TRBV20-1 and J usage is TRBJ1-2; maybe TRBD1 (6 bases). The CDR3 is 14 residues long. Germline lookup yields CDR1 DFQATT and CDR2 SNEGSKA (reference sequence). V lost 1 base and J lost 4, with 13 bases in between. CDR3 in DNA: TGCAGTGCTAGAGGTGCAGGGGCAGGCTATGGCTACACCTTC. It specifies CSARGAGAGYGYTF.